This T cell receptor beta chain derives from a study of CD8+ T cells in alopecia areata. The study's findings and limits: Lesional tissue from the scalp (especially in alopecia totalis/universalis) showed higher clonality than normal scalp. Sequencing of scalp tissue also captures the resident alphabeta T cells of normal skin.

This clone was seen repeatedly, ten times or more. As yet, its antigen is unknown. Gene names are the mouse ones. The read ends 4 residues before the CDR3 terminus; that terminus is restored from the germline J gene. J gave up 3 bases and V 0 bases, and 1 base lay outside the gene matches. The length of the CDR3 is 15 residues. Germline V gene lookup returns CDR1 LGHNA and CDR2 YNLKQL (reference sequence). Extracted RNA was reverse transcribed into cDNA, the sequencing template. Only in-frame clones appear in the TCRdb table, and some are missing; sequencing was by immunoSEQ multiplex PCR. This table holds about 3,600 clones with no singletons; the top ten claim roughly 30%. It was with CD4, CD8alpha, NKG2D, NKG2ACE and other markers that pooled cutaneous lymph node cells were sorted.

The clonotype was recovered from a C3H/HeJ mouse with alopecia areata. The strain's MHC type: H2-k. V usage is TRBV5 and J usage is TRBJ2-4; 9 nucleotides match TRBD2. The sequenced sample was CD8+ T cells sorted from a lymph node. CDR3 in amino acids: CASSQDWGGQNTLYF. CDR3 DNA (partial): TGTGCCAGCAGCCAAGACTGGGGGGGACAAAAC.